A selection of T cell receptor beta chains follows, all from one sample in a study of T-cell memory formation after mild COVID-19. TCRdb re-analysed the 5' RACE reads in MiXCR, keeping a single row per CDR3 protein. The table shows 150,000 to 200,000 distinct CDR3 sequences, with roughly 30% occurring only once. Sequencing used PBMCs or a T cell subset sorted from them (not recorded which). The receptors come from an adult woman who had mild COVID-19 (a few samples of this study predate the infection). Cell type and time point are not known. Both conserved end residues are part of each CDR3. D genes are given only for firm matches. Clone size, where shown, is once, few, many, or a class for clones that have expanded.

TRBV12-3/TRBV12-4	.	few	TRBJ1-6	CASSLTGPTTLHF	TGTGCCAGCAGTTTAACAGGTCCCACCACCCTCCACTTT
TRBV12-3/TRBV12-4	.	many	TRBJ1-2	CASRQGGGGYTF	TGTGCCAGCAGGCAGGGAGGGGGTGGCTACACCTTC
TRBV7-9	TRBD1	.	TRBJ1-6	CASSFSRGGNSPLHF	TGTGCCAGCAGCTTCTCCAGGGGGGGGAATTCACCCCTCCACTTT
TRBV29-1	TRBD2	few	TRBJ2-6	CSVGSSGRAGANVLTF	TGCAGCGTGGGGTCGAGCGGGAGAGCTGGGGCCAACGTCCTGACTTTC
TRBV5-1	.	few	TRBJ2-2	CASSLEFGGELFF	TGCGCCAGCAGCTTGGAGTTCGGCGGGGAGCTGTTTTTT
TRBV6-5	.	.	TRBJ1-2	CASSGNQGMDYGYTF	TGTGCCAGCAGTGGGAATCAGGGTATGGACTATGGCTACACCTTC
TRBV4-2	.	once	TRBJ1-2	CASSQDLGGYYTF	TGTGCCAGCAGCCAAGACCTAGGAGGGTACTACACCTTC
TRBV6-6	TRBD1	.	TRBJ1-4	CASRPTGVNEKLFF	TGTGCCAGCAGACCGACAGGGGTTAATGAAAAACTGTTTTTT
TRBV24-1	TRBD1	few	TRBJ2-3	CATRDRSTDTQYF	TGTGCCACCAGGGACAGGAGCACAGATACGCAGTATTTT
TRBV3-1	.	.	TRBJ1-2	CASSQDIGVGGSTF	TGTGCCAGCAGCCAAGATATAGGGGTCGGAGGATCGACCTTC
TRBV6-2/TRBV6-3	TRBD1	few	TRBJ2-3	CASRSGTGDTDTQYF	TGTGCCAGCAGATCCGGGACAGGTGACACAGATACGCAGTATTTT
TRBV5-5	.	few	TRBJ2-7	CASSHMSGAREQYF	TGTGCCAGCAGTCATATGTCAGGAGCGAGGGAGCAGTACTTC
TRBV7-9	.	.	TRBJ1-3	CASSRLGSGNTIYF	TGTGCCAGCTCCAGGTTGGGATCTGGAAACACCATATATTTT
TRBV12-3/TRBV12-4	.	.	TRBJ2-7	CASSLVKVGEQYF	TGTGCCAGCAGTTTAGTTAAGGTCGGGGAGCAGTACTTC
TRBV7-9	TRBD2	.	TRBJ2-7	CASSPWVAGVHEQYF	TGTGCCAGCAGCCCCTGGGTAGCGGGAGTCCACGAGCAGTACTTC
TRBV10-2	TRBD1	.	TRBJ2-7	CASAGTATYEQYF	TGCGCCAGCGCCGGGACAGCAACCTACGAGCAGTACTTC
TRBV29-1	.	.	TRBJ1-2	CSGGDSLSYGYTF	TGCAGCGGGGGAGACAGCCTATCTTATGGCTACACCTTC
TRBV15	.	.	TRBJ2-1	CATSRDRELSYNEQFF	TGTGCCACCAGCAGAGATCGCGAGTTGTCCTACAATGAGCAGTTCTTC
TRBV7-3	TRBD2	few	TRBJ2-3	CASSISGTSVVDTQYF	TGTGCCAGCAGCATCTCCGGGACTAGCGTGGTAGATACGCAGTATTTT
TRBV7-2	.	few	TRBJ2-5	CASSLAGPPRVQETQYF	TGTGCCAGCAGCTTGGCGGGCCCCCCTCGGGTCCAAGAGACCCAGTACTTC
TRBV7-2	.	once	TRBJ2-7	CASSWGNLSSYEQYF	TGTGCCAGCAGCTGGGGGAACTTGAGCTCCTACGAGCAGTACTTC
TRBV5-6	.	few	TRBJ2-7	CASSLLSVGFFEQYF	TGTGCCAGCAGCTTGCTATCCGTAGGCTTTTTCGAGCAGTACTTC
TRBV7-3	.	.	TRBJ2-2	CASSFTGYTGELFF	TGTGCCAGCAGCTTCACAGGGTATACCGGGGAGCTGTTTTTT
TRBV5-1	.	.	TRBJ2-1	CASSLYPGQYNEQFF	TGCGCCAGCAGCTTGTATCCGGGCCAATACAATGAGCAGTTCTTC
TRBV5-1	.	few	TRBJ1-5	CASSLEGRQPQHF	TGCGCCAGCAGCTTGGAGGGACGTCAGCCCCAGCATTTT
TRBV9	.	few	TRBJ1-5	CASSVDSHNQPQHF	TGTGCCAGCAGCGTCGACAGCCACAATCAGCCCCAGCATTTT
TRBV7-9	TRBD1	few	TRBJ2-1	CASSLEGTGASYNEQFF	TGTGCCAGCAGCTTAGAAGGGACAGGGGCCTCCTACAATGAGCAGTTCTTC
TRBV5-1	TRBD2	.	TRBJ2-2	CASSLAGGATGELFF	TGCGCCAGCAGCCTCGCGGGAGGGGCCACCGGGGAGCTGTTTTTT
TRBV12-3/TRBV12-4	TRBD1	few	TRBJ1-2	CASRGQGYGYTF	TGTGCCAGCAGAGGACAGGGCTATGGCTACACCTTC
TRBV6-6	TRBD2	.	TRBJ2-3	CASSYSTSGGFAHTDTQYF	TGTGCCAGCAGTTACTCGACTAGCGGGGGGTTCGCTCACACAGATACGCAGTATTTT
TRBV11-2	.	.	TRBJ2-3	CASSLDHFGDSQPDTQYF	TGTGCCAGCAGCTTAGATCACTTCGGGGACTCACAACCAGATACGCAGTATTTT
TRBV5-1	.	.	TRBJ2-3	CASSLASPIWDTQYF	TGCGCCAGCAGCTTGGCCTCCCCCATCTGGGATACGCAGTATTTT
TRBV19	.	few	TRBJ1-5	CASSSGARVEGNQPQHF	TGTGCCAGTAGTAGCGGGGCCAGGGTGGAGGGCAATCAGCCCCAGCATTTT
TRBV4-1	.	few	TRBJ2-7	CASSQGNGPYEQYF	TGCGCCAGCAGCCAAGGCAACGGCCCCTACGAGCAGTACTTC
TRBV9	TRBD1	.	TRBJ2-6	CASSGKQGTPSGANVLTF	TGTGCCAGCAGCGGGAAACAGGGGACCCCGTCTGGGGCCAACGTCCTGACTTTC
TRBV7-6	TRBD1	few	TRBJ1-5	CASSPGTGLYSNQPQHF	TGTGCCAGCAGCCCCGGGACAGGCCTATATAGCAATCAGCCCCAGCATTTT